This T cell receptor (beta chain) was recorded in a study of T-cell memory formation after mild COVID-19. TCRdb redid the calling of the 5' RACE reads with MiXCR, one entry per CDR3 protein. This table has approximately 50,000 distinct CDR3 sequences, approximately 9.1% appearing once. This clonotype was seen at least ten times. No antigen is known for it. The study, taken as a whole, reports: Contracting CD4+ clones lay largely in CM and EM, with CD8+ ones residing in EMRA.

Per germline, CDR1 DFQATT and CDR2 SNEGSKA (reference sequence). The CDR3 runs to 15 residues. V was clipped by 2 bases and J by 2 bases, with 13 bases between them. The chain combines TRBV20-1 with TRBJ2-1, with D perhaps matching TRBD2 (6 bases). Sequenced material: PBMCs or a T cell subset sorted from them (not recorded which). This TCR was sampled from an adult woman who had mild COVID-19 (a few samples of this study predate the infection). Cell type and time point are not known. CDR3: CSARRLAIPYNEQFF. CDR3 nucleotide sequence: TGCAGTGCTAGAAGGCTAGCGATACCCTACAATGAGCAGTTCTTC.